This T cell receptor (beta chain) was captured in a study of T cells after yellow fever vaccination. Overall study results and limits: Re-detected after boosting: most primary clones, more than 95% of CD4 and over 80% of CD8. Compared with primary, the secondary response was weaker and peaked at day 5, not 15.

Universal primer sites and UMIs were introduced during 5'RACE template-switching synthesis of TCR cDNA. One entry per CDR3 protein, called by TCRdb with MiXCR from the 5' RACE reads. The profile covers a few hundred thousand distinct CDR3 sequences, with 5.2% appearing a single time and under 3.5% taken by the ten largest. This clonotype was found a few times. Its cognate antigen is unknown. The CDR3 consists of 11 residues. Germline-derived CDR1 and CDR2 are SEHNR and FQNEAQ (reference sequence). Between the trimmed V and J ends, which lost 3 bases and 6 bases, there was a span of 5 bases. The genes are TRBV7-9 and TRBJ1-1, with no clear D. This sequence was found in a man younger than 35 who received the YFV17D yellow fever vaccine. The specimen was CD4+ T cells sorted from PBMCs, collected on the day of the yellow fever booster vaccination. The CDR3 coding sequence is TGTGCCAGCAGCTTGGCCCCTGAAGCTTTCTTT. Encoded protein: CASSLAPEAFF.